This T cell receptor beta chain derives from a study of cytomegalovirus exposure and HLA in healthy donors. The length of the CDR3 is 19 residues. Germline V lookup: CDR1 SGHKS, CDR2 YYEKEE (reference sequence). J was trimmed by 1 base and V by 0 bases; bases with no gene match: 8. 60 Vbeta and 13 Jbeta primers were used in PCR. TCRdb's copy holds only in-frame clones and misses some; the assay was immunoSEQ multiplex PCR. The sample data list about 39,000 clones. The V gene is TRBV5-5, the J gene TRBJ2-1; 12 nucleotides align to TRBD2. Sequencing was performed on PBMCs. The TCR was taken from a woman in her thirties in good health and CMV-seropositive. Here the CDR3 reads CASSLGLAGAHYSYNEQFF. CDR3 coding DNA: TGTGCCAGCAGCTTGGGACTAGCGGGGGCCCATTATTCCTACAATGAGCAGTTCTTC.